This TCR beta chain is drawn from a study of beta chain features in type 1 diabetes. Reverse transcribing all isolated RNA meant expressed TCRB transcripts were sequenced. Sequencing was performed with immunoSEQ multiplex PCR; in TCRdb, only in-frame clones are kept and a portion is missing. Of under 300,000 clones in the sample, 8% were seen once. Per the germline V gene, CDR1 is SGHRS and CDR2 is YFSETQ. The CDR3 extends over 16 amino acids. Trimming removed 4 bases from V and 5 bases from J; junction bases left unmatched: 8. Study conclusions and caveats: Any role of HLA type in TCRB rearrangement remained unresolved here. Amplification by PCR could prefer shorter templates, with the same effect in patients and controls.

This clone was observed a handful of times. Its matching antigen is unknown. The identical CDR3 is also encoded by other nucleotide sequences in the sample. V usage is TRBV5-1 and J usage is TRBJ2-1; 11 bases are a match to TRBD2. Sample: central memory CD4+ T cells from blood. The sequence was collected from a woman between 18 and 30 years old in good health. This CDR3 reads CASSLKLAGDHNEQFF. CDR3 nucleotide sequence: TGCGCCAGCAGCCTAAAACTAGCGGGGGACCACAATGAGCAGTTCTTC.